A selection of T cell receptor beta chains follows, all from one sample in a study of blood T cell repertoires in COVID-19. Produced via immunoSEQ multiplex PCR; TCRdb's table is partial and in-frame only. Among over 200,000 clones listed, about 85% were seen once. Source material: peripheral blood. All receptors derive from a woman of 80 years or more with acute or convalescent COVID-19. Both conserved end residues are part of each CDR3. The order of the fields is D gene, clone size, V gene, CDR3 length, J gene, CDR3 protein, CDR3 DNA. The D gene is left open where the match is weak. Part of the rows lack a size; the others show once, few, many or a class for expanded clones.

>TRBD2|-|TRBV28|17|TRBJ2-2
CASRGGTSGRFGGELFF
TGTGCCAGCAGGGGCGGGACTAGCGGGAGATTCGGCGGGGAGCTGTTTTTT
>-|-|TRBV2|14|TRBJ1-1
CASSVDRVNTEAFF
TGTGCCAGCAGCGTTGACCGGGTGAACACTGAAGCTTTCTTT
>-|-|TRBV6-5|13|TRBJ1-5
CASMVTEDQPQHF
TGTGCCAGCATGGTGACAGAAGATCAGCCCCAGCATTTT
>TRBD2|-|TRBV10-1|12|TRBJ2-1
CARSSGGEEWFF
TGCGCCAGAAGTAGCGGGGGGGAGGAGTGGTTCTTC
>-|-|TRBV7-9|14|TRBJ1-2
CASSLAGGADGYTF
TGTGCCAGCAGCTTAGCTGGGGGGGCTGATGGCTACACCTTC
>TRBD2|-|TRBV14|18|TRBJ2-1
CASSRRLAGPSSYNEQFF
TGTGCCAGCAGCCGACGACTAGCGGGGCCGAGCTCCTACAATGAGCAGTTCTTC
>-|-|TRBV5-4|14|TRBJ1-2
CASSPTPTTYGYTF
TGTGCCAGCAGCCCCACGCCCACCACTTATGGCTACACCTTC
>-|-|TRBV19|15|TRBJ1-5
CASRTGFLGNQPQHF
TGTGCCAGTAGAACAGGGTTTCTGGGCAATCAGCCCCAGCATTTT
>TRBD1|-|TRBV6-5|15|TRBJ1-3
CASKTTGLSGNTIYF
TGTGCCAGCAAGACGACAGGGTTATCTGGAAACACCATATATTTT
>TRBD2|-|TRBV5-1|16|TRBJ2-5
CASSLATASGKETQYF
TGCGCCAGCAGCTTGGCCACTGCTAGCGGCAAAGAGACCCAGTACTTC
>-|-|TRBV24-1|13|TRBJ2-3
CATSDSYTDTQYF
TGTGCCACCAGTGATTCGTACACAGATACGCAGTATTTT
>-|-|TRBV7-2|12|TRBJ2-4
CASSFELGELHF
TGTGCCAGCAGCTTCGAATTAGGGGAACTGCACTTC
>-|-|TRBV6-4|13|TRBJ2-2
CASSVGNTGELFF
TGTGCCAGCAGTGTCGGGAACACCGGGGAGCTGTTTTTT
>TRBD2|few|TRBV6-4|14|TRBJ2-1
CASSDLAGVDEQFF
TGTGCCAGCAGTGACCTAGCGGGGGTCGATGAGCAGTTCTTC
>-|-|TRBV20-1|14|TRBJ1-3
CSASPGSGGNTIYF
TGCAGTGCTAGTCCCGGTTCTGGTGGAAACACCATATATTTT
>TRBD2|-|TRBV5-4|13|TRBJ2-5
CATRTSAGETQYF
TGTGCCACCAGGACTAGCGCTGGGGAGACCCAGTACTTC